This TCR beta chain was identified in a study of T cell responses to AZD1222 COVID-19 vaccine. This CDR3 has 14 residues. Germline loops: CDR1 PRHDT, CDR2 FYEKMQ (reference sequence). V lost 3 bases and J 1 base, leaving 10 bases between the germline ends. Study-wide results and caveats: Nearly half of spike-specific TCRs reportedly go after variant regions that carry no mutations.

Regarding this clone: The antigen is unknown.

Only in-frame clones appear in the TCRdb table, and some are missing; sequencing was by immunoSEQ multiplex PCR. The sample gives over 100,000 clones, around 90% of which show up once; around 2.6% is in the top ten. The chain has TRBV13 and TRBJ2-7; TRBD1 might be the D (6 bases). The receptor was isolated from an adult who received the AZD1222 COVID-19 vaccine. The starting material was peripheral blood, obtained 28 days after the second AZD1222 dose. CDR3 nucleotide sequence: TGTGCCAGCAGCTTTCAGGGGTTATCCTACGAGCAGTACTTC. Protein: CASSFQGLSYEQYF. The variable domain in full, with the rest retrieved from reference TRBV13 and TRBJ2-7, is AAGVIQSPRHLIKEKRETATLKCYPIPRHDTVYWYQQGPGQDPQFLISFYEKMQSDKGSIPDRFSAQQFSDYHSELNMSSLELGDSALYFCASSFQGLSYEQYFGPGTRLTVT.